Presented here are 12 T cell receptor beta chains from one specimen sequenced in a study of shared clonotypes between healthy human individuals. Method: immunoSEQ multiplex PCR; TCRdb's copy keeps in-frame clones and lacks some. Here the sample spans millions of clones, approximately 90% being singletons. Input material: naive CD4+ T cells sorted from blood. Subset here: CD45RA+ positively selected. The receptors were sampled from a man between 18 and 35 years old in good health.

The sample holds one count of this clone. The chain recombines TRBV11-2 with TRBJ2-1; 14 positions match TRBD2. V was clipped by 2 bases and J by 0 bases; unmatched bases: 6. The CDR3 contains 19 residues. Germline values: CDR1 SGHAT, CDR2 FQNNGV. CDR3 region: CASSLRWTSGGRSYNEQFF. In DNA, the CDR3 is TGTGCCAGCAGCTTACGTTGGACTAGCGGGGGGCGCTCCTACAATGAGCAGTTCTTC.

The chain has TRBV1 and TRBJ2-3; the table calls TRBD2, which could not be checked here. TRBV1 is shown as a pseudogene. The CDR3 contains 17 residues. DNA of the CDR3: TGCACCAGCAGCCAAGATCGGGAGGGGAATGGGGCAGATACGCAGTATTTT. Translation: CTSSQDREGNGADTQYF.

This chain connects TRBV2 to TRBJ1-1, with D possibly being TRBD1 (6 bases). CDR3 length: 14 amino acids. The V gene's germline CDR1 is SNHLY and CDR2 FYNNEI. Trimming stripped 7 bases from V and 3 bases from J, with 15 bases between. CDR3 sequence reads: CASMVSRGYTEAFF. CDR3 in DNA: TGTGCCAGCATGGTATCCAGGGGCTACACTGAAGCTTTCTTT. Full variable domain (outside the CDR3, taken from reference TRBV2 and TRBJ1-1): EPEVTQTPSHQVTQMGQEVILRCVPISNHLYFYWYRQILGQKVEFLVSFYNNEISEKSEIFDDQFSVERPDGSNFTLKIRSTKLEDSAMYFCASMVSRGYTEAFFGQGTRLTVV.

This chain uses TRBV7-9 with TRBJ2-7; 9 bases match TRBD1. This CDR3 is built from 16 residues. The trim removed 5 bases at V and 4 bases at J, leaving 12 bases unmatched. Looked up from germline, CDR1 is SEHNR and CDR2 is FQNEAQ (reference sequence). CDR3 nucleotide sequence: TGTGCCAGCAGCCGAGGGTCGGGACAGGGATCATACGAGCAGTACTTC. This sequence encodes CASSRGSGQGSYEQYF.

As regards this clone: Its ends do not fully match the called genes, so a read error is possible. The chain has TRBV7-7 and TRBJ2-1; TRBD2 matches at 16 bases. Germline V gene lookup returns CDR1 SSHAT and CDR2 FNYEAQ (reference sequence). The CDR3 spans 16 residues. The CDR3 DNA follows: TGTGCTAGCAGCCTGGGACTAGCGGGGGGGTATGATGAGCAGTTCTTC. Protein: CASSLGLAGGYDEQFF.

The chain recombines TRBV28 with TRBJ2-5; TRBD2 matches 9 bases. Germline lookup yields CDR1 MDHEN and CDR2 SYDVKM. The CDR3 extends over 15 amino acids. V lost 4 bases, J lost 1 base, and 4 bases stayed unmatched. The CDR3 region has the DNA TGTGCCAGCAGTTCTAGCGGGATCGCCCAAGAGACCCAGTACTTC. Protein: CASSSSGIAQETQYF.

The V call is TRBV7-2, the J call TRBJ2-5; D gene uncertain. The DNA end is a closer match to TRBJ2-7, so the J assignment may be wrong. Germline CDR1 is SGHTA and CDR2 is FQGNSA. The CDR3 consists of 14 residues. In DNA, the CDR3 is TGTGCCAGCAGCTTAGTTTTCACCGACTACGAGCAGTACTTC. Amino acids: CASSLVFTDYEQYF.

This clone was counted a single time. This chain connects TRBV19 to TRBJ2-3, with 9 bases lining up with TRBD2. This CDR3 comprises 16 residues. Looked up from germline, CDR1 is LNHDA and CDR2 is SQIVND (reference sequence). V dropped 0 bases and J dropped 1; count of bases not matched to a gene: 2. CDR3 protein: CASSIDLAGRTDTQYF. In DNA form, the CDR3 reads TGTGCCAGTAGTATAGATCTAGCGGGGCGCACAGATACGCAGTATTTT. The entire variable domain, with the rest obtained from reference TRBV19 and TRBJ2-3, is as follows: DGGITQSPKYLFRKEGQNVTLSCEQNLNHDAMYWYRQDPGQGLRLIYYSQIVNDFQKGDIAEGYSVSREKKESFPLTVTSAQKNPTAFYLCASSIDLAGRTDTQYFGPGTRLTVL.

The J gene is TRBJ2-7, the V gene TRBV2; TRBD1 might be the D (6 bases). The V gene's germline CDR1 is SNHLY and CDR2 FYNNEI. The V gene lost 4 bases and the J gene lost 2 bases, with 18 bases spanning the gap. The CDR3 extends over 16 amino acids. The CDR3 bases are TGTGCCAGCAGTGGGGACAAACAGGCTCAAACCTACGAGCAGTACTTC. As protein: CASSGDKQAQTYEQYF. The variable domain in full, completed from reference TRBV2 and TRBJ2-7, reads EPEVTQTPSHQVTQMGQEVILRCVPISNHLYFYWYRQILGQKVEFLVSFYNNEISEKSEIFDDQFSVERPDGSNFTLKIRSTKLEDSAMYFCASSGDKQAQTYEQYFGPGTRLTVT.

The rearrangement links TRBV11-2 to TRBJ2-3, with D hard to call. The CDR3 sequence is 13 residues long. The germline gives CDR1 SGHAT, CDR2 FQNNGV. V was clipped by 4 bases and J by 2 bases, with 7 bases between them. DNA of the CDR3: TGTGCCAGCAGCTCCCAACTCACAGATACGCAGTATTTT. Amino acid sequence: CASSSQLTDTQYF.

This clone has a single count. The genes are TRBV2 and TRBJ2-1; TRBD2 agrees at 7 bases. V trimming: 9 bases; J trimming: 9 bases; junction bases outside the gene matches: 14. This CDR3 is built from 14 residues. The germline gives CDR1 SNHLY, CDR2 FYNNEI. This chain's CDR3 is CARGLAGDGREQFF. CDR3 sequence (DNA): TGTGCCAGGGGGCTGGCGGGAGACGGGCGTGAGCAGTTCTTC.

The rearrangement joins TRBV27 to TRBJ2-3, with TRBD1 matching over 10 bases. This CDR3 is 14 amino acids long. The germline V gene encodes CDR1 MNHEY and CDR2 SMNVEV (reference sequence). V was pared by 6 bases and J by 7 bases, with 7 bases of the junction left unmatched. For the CDR3, the DNA is TGTGCCAGCAGAACGGGACAGGGGACAAATACGCAGTATTTT. Encoded protein: CASRTGQGTNTQYF.